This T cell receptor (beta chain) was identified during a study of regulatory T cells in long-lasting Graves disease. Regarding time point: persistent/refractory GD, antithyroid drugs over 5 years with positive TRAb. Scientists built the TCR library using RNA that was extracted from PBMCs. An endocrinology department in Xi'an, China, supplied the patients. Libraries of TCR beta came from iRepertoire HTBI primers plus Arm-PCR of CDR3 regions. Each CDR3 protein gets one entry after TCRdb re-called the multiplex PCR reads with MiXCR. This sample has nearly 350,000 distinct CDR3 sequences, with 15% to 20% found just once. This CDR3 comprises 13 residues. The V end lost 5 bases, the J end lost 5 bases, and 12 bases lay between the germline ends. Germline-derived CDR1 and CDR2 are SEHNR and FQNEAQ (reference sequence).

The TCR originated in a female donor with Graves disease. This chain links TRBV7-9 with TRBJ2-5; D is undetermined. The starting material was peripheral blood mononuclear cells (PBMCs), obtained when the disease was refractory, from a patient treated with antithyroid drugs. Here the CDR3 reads CASSAPVFETQYF. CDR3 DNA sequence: TGTGCCAGCAGCGCGCCTGTGTTTGAGACCCAGTACTTC.